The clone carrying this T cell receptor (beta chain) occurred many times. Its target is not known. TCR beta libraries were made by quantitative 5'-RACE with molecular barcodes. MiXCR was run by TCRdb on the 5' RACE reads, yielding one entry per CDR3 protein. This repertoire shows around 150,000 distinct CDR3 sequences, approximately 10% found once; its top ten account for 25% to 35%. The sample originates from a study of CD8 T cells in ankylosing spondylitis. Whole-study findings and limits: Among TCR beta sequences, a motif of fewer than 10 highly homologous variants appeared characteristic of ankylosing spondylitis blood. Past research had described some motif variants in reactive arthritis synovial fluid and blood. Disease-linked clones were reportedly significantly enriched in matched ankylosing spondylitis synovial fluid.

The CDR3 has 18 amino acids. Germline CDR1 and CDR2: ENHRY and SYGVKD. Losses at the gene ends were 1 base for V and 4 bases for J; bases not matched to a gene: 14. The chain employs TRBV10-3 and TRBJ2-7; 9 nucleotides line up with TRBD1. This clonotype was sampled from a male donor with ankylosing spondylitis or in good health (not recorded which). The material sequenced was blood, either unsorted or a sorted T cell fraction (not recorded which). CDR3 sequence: CAISEFIEVTGGRYEQYF. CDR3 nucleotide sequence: TGTGCCATCAGTGAGTTTATTGAGGTGACAGGGGGTAGGTACGAGCAGTACTTC.